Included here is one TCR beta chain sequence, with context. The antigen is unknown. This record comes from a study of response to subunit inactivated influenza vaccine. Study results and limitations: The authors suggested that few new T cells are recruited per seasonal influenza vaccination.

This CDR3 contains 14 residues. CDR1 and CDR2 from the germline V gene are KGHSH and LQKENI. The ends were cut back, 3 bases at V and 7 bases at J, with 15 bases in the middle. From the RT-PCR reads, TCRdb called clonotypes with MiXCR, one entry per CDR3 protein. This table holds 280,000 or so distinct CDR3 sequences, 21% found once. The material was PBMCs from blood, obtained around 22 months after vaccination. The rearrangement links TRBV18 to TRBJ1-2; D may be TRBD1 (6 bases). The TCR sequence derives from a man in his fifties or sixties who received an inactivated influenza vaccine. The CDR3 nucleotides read TGTGCCAGCTCACCCGGGACTCAGGGGACTGGCTACACCTTC. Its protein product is CASSPGTQGTGYTF.